This paragraph covers one T cell receptor beta chain sequence. Its specific antigen is unknown. The sample holds no much larger clone one base away, and base qualities are not on file. V is shortened by 1 base, J by 5 bases, and the region joining them spans 9 bases. Measured from the cysteine to the phenylalanine, the CDR3 is 14 residues long. Only the CDR3 DNA stays, 42 bases, in frame from base 1. CDR1 and CDR2, looked up from the germline V gene (reference sequence), are LNHNV and YYDKDF. These data are taken from a study of T-cell reconstitution after alpha-beta-depleted transplantation in children (dated by TCRdb to 2016 to 2018). Some background on the complete study: T-cell immune reconstitution after TCRalphabeta/CD19-depleted allogeneic hematopoietic cell transplantation in children was quantitatively tracked in the study by means of TCR repertoire profiling.

Summary of the overall study and its limitations: Hyperexpanded clone frequencies declined over subsequent months; after one year, T-cell counts and TCRbeta diversity were mostly attributed to newly produced T cells. About two months after transplant, the apparently early recovery of alphabetaT-cell counts reportedly depended on just several hundred clones that had expanded rapidly and came from non-depleted graft cells. The high TCRbeta diversity at day 60 in some patients was ascribed to recipient T cells and intrathymic progenitors that had survived conditioning.

The treatment or condition tag for this specimen amounts to: allogeneic hematopoietic cell transplantation with graft depleted of TCRalphabeta T cells and CD19 B cells. The children who served as transplant recipients had been given grafts of TCRalphabeta/CD19-depleted allogeneic hematopoietic cells. The library was built by means of PCR. Sequencing instrument: Illumina HiSeq 2500. TCR library preparation used molecular barcoding, with unique molecular identifiers applied to normalize quantification of the TCRbeta repertoire. In TCRdb, the public reads were trimmed at Q25 with fastp and aligned with MiXCR, with productive beta chains retained. CDR3 protein sequences are deduplicated, and each keeps its most common genes and DNA. The sample table records around 580,000 distinct CDR3 sequences; 27% of these occur just once. The ten top clones hold about 35% of the sample.

This receptor was taken from a boy less than two years old with Wiskott-Aldrich syndrome, due to receive a stem cell transplant. In this chain, TRBV15 is recombined with TRBJ1-5; the D gene cannot be named for sure. The starting material was PBMCs, obtained before TCRalphabeta/CD19-depleted stem cell transplant. The base sequence is TGTGCCACCAGCAGAGGGTGGGCGGATCAGCCCCAGCATTTT. This is translated as CATSRGWADQPQHF.